This TCR beta chain was sequenced during a study of T-cell memory formation after mild COVID-19. Study in general: Across donors, TCR clusters were largely donor specific.

A word on this clonotype: Its antigen remains unidentified.

The study's findings and limits: Pre-infection memory showed some responding clones, and this suggested that cross-reactive memory joined. The study found contracting CD4+ clones mainly in CM and EM and contracting CD8+ clones in EMRA.

CDR3 length equals 15 residues. V was cut by 2 bases and J by 4 bases, with 14 bases left in between. The germline V gene has CDR1 SNHLY and CDR2 FYNNEI. From 5'RACE with constant-segment primers came TCR alpha and TCR beta cDNA libraries that carried sample barcodes and UMIs. TCRdb ran MiXCR on the 5' RACE reads and lists one entry per CDR3 protein. Among just under 550,000 distinct CDR3 sequences listed, 20% were seen once. This clonotype was sampled from an adult woman who had mild COVID-19 (a few samples of this study predate the infection). Cell type and time point are not known. Material: PBMCs or a T cell subset sorted from them (not recorded which). The gene calls are TRBV2 and TRBJ1-2; D perhaps matches TRBD1 (6 bases). The chain's CDR3 is CASSEPRGRIYGYTF. In DNA form, the CDR3 reads TGTGCCAGCAGTGAACCACGGGGGCGCATCTATGGCTACACCTTC. Based on the CDR3 plus reference TRBV2 and TRBJ1-2, the full variable domain is EPEVTQTPSHQVTQMGQEVILRCVPISNHLYFYWYRQILGQKVEFLVSFYNNEISEKSEIFDDQFSVERPDGSNFTLKIRSTKLEDSAMYFCASSEPRGRIYGYTFGSGTRLTVV.